The clone carrying this T cell receptor beta chain has at least ten counts. What it recognizes is unknown. Unique molecular identifiers were attached to individual cDNA molecules during library preparation. TCRdb reprocessed the 5' RACE reads via MiXCR and lists one record per CDR3 protein. Of about 140,000 distinct CDR3 sequences listed, around 4% were seen once; the top ten hold around 1.4%. CDR3 length equals 14 residues. Trimming removed 5 bases at V and 1 base at J, with 6 bases between. Germline V gene sequence: CDR1 MNHEY, CDR2 SVGEGT. This sample is drawn from a study of human T cells and chemical hapten exposure. Overall study context: Small pooled library volume differences chiefly drove per-sample TCR yield variation. Study-level points and caveats: DPC sensitization did not alter TCRs above 1 in 1000 frequency.

Total RNA was isolated from unfractionated whole blood. This receptor was obtained from a female donor in good health. The J gene is TRBJ2-6, the V gene TRBV6-2 or TRBV6-3, with D hard to call. CDR3 coding DNA: TGTGCCAGCAGTCAGTCTTCTGGGGCCAACGTCCTGACTTTC. Encoded protein: CASSQSSGANVLTF.